One sample yielded the 6 T cell receptor beta chains listed below, sequenced in a study of tissue T cells after allogeneic stem cell transplantation. Time point specified: mouse harvest day 14 after allogeneic transplant. Tail vein injection delivered 10^7 T-cell-depleted bone marrow cells and 10^6 splenic CD5+ T cells. The data were produced by immunoSEQ multiplex PCR, yet TCRdb's version contains in-frame clones alone and is incomplete. The profile shows fewer than 9,000 clones, about 37% of them singletons. What was sequenced was skin. The receptors were sampled from a female BALB/c mouse given C57BL/6 T cells with graft-versus-host disease after an allogeneic hematopoietic cell transplant.

This clone occurred a few times. All gene names here are mouse names. The CDR3 is cut off 1 residue early in the read; its end comes from the germline J gene. The V call is TRBV19, the J call TRBJ2-7; D is unclear. The V end lost 1 base, the J end lost 0 bases, and 8 bases lay between the germline ends. CDR3 length equals 14 residues. CDR1 and CDR2 from the germline V gene are FNHDT and SITEND (reference sequence). The CDR3 DNA, read in part, is TGTGCCAGCAGTATAAGGTGGAGCTCCTATGAACAGTAC. This encodes CASSIRWSSYEQY. From start to end, the CDR3 is CASSIRWSSYEQYF.

This clone was detected a few times. Genes and germline come from the mouse. Coverage ceases 1 residue before the CDR3 finishes, and the germline J gene fills in the end. V gene TRBV26 combines with J gene TRBJ1-4; no clear D. CDR3 size: 12 residues. CDR1 is KGHPV, CDR2 FQNQEV, per germline (reference sequence). Deletions cut 5 bases from V and 0 bases from J, with 1 base between. This CDR3 reads CASSISNERLFF. The CDR3 DNA, read in part, is TGTGCCAGCAGTATTTCCAACGAAAGATTATTT. Full variable domain (remainder filled in from reference TRBV26 and TRBJ1-4): NSKVIQTPRYLVKGQGQKAKMRCIPEKGHPVVFWYQQNKNNEFKFLINFQNQEVLQQIDMTEKRFSAECPSNSPCSLEIQSSEAGDSALYLCASSISNERLFFGHGTKLSVL.

This clone was found a few times. The gene symbols are mouse symbols. The read ends 1 residue shy of where the CDR3 ends; the end is completed using the germline J gene. The rearrangement joins TRBV29 to TRBJ1-1, with D unresolved. Trimming pared 3 bases from V and 1 base from J, leaving 3 bases between. Germline-derived CDR1 and CDR2 are MSHET and SYDVDS. This CDR3 is 12 amino acids long. CDR3 in amino acids: CASSFQNTEVFF. The CDR3 bases that were read are TGTGCTAGCAGTTTTCAAAACACAGAAGTCTTC.

The table lists this clone with a few counts. Gene names and germline refer to mouse. The missing CDR3 end, 1 residue past where the read stops, is filled in from the germline J gene. The chain employs TRBV19 and TRBJ2-1; 13 positions match TRBD2. Germline values: CDR1 FNHDT, CDR2 SITEND (reference sequence). Trimming took 4 bases from V and 5 from J; bases not matched to a gene: 3. The CDR3 has 15 residues. The CDR3 reads CASSRGLGGNAEQFF. Incomplete CDR3 DNA: TGTGCCAGCAGTCGGGGACTGGGGGGGAATGCTGAGCAGTTC.

As regards this clone: A much larger clone lies a single base off, so this may be a read error. Here the gene names and germline are mouse. The observed sequence ends 1 residue before the CDR3 terminus, with the missing tail filled in from the germline J gene. The V call is TRBV16, the J call TRBJ1-3, with unresolved D. This CDR3 spans 13 amino acids. The V end was cut by 6 bases, the J end by 0 bases, with 6 bases between. The germline V gene has CDR1 SGHSA and CDR2 FRNQAP. CDR3 bases read: TGTGCAAGCAGTCCAAATTCTGGAAATACGCTCTAT. Protein: CASSPNSGNTLY. The whole CDR3 region reads CASSPNSGNTLYF.

In the case of this clone: Any gene name here is a mouse gene name. The read terminates 1 residue before the CDR3 end, so the remaining end is supplied by the germline J gene. This chain uses TRBV3 with TRBJ2-4; TRBD1 aligns across 7 bases. The CDR3 totals 14 residues. Germline CDR1 SNHLY, CDR2 FYNGKV (reference sequence). V lost 3 bases, J lost 1 base, and 1 base stayed unmatched. CDR3 bases read: TGTGCCAGCAGCTTGCAGGGGGGTCAAAACACCTTGTAC. It encodes CASSLQGGQNTLY. The full CDR3 reads CASSLQGGQNTLYF.